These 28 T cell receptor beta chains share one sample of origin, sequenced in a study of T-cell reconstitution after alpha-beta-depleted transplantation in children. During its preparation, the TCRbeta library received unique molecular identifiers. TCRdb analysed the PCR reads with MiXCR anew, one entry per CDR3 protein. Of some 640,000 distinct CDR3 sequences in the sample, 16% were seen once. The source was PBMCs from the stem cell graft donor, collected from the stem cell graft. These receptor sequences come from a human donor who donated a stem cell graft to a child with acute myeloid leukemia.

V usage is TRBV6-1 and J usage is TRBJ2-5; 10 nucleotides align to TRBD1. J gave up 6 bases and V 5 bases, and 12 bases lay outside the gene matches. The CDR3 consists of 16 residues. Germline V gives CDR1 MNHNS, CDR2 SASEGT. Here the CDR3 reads CASSRSGDRGMKTQYF. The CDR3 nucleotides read TGTGCCAGCAGTCGATCCGGGGACAGGGGTATGAAGACCCAGTACTTC.

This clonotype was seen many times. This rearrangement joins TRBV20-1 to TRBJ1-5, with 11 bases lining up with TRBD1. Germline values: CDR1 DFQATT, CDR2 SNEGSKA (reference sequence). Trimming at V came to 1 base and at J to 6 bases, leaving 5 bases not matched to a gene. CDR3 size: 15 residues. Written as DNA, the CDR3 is TGCAGTGCTAGAGTTTGGACAGGGGGCGGTCAGCCCCAGCATTTT. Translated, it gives CSARVWTGGGQPQHF.

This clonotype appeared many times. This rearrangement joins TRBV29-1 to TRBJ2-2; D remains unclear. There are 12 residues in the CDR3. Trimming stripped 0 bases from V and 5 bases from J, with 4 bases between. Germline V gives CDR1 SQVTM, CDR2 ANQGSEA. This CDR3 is CSVEEPTGELFF. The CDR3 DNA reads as TGCAGCGTTGAAGAGCCTACCGGGGAGCTGTTTTTT.

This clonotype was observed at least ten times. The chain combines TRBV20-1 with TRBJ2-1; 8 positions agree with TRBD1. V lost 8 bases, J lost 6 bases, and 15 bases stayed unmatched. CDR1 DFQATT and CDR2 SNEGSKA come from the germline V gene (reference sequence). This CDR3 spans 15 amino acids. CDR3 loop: CSLISTGARGNEQFF. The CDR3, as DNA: TGCAGTTTAATCTCGACAGGGGCCCGGGGCAATGAGCAGTTCTTC.

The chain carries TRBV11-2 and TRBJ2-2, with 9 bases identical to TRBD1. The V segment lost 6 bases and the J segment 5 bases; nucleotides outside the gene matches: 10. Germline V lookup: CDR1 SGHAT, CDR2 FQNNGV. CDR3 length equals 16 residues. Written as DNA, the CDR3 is TGTGCCAGCAGGCCTACAGGGGGCAGGTGGACCGGGGAGCTGTTTTTT. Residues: CASRPTGGRWTGELFF.

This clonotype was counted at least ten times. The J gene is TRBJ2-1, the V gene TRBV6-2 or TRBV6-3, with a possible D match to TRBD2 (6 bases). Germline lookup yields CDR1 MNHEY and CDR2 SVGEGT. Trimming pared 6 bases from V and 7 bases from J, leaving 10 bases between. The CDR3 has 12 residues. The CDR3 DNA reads TGTGCCAGCAGGGGGGGTGAGAATGAGCAGTTCTTC. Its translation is CASRGGENEQFF.

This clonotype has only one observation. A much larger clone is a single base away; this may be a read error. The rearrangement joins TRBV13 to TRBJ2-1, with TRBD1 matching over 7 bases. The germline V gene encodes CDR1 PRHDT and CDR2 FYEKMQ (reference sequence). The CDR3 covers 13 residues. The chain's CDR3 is CASSSTGDNGQFF. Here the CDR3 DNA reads TGTGCCAGCAGCTCCACAGGGGACAATGGGCAGTTCTTC.

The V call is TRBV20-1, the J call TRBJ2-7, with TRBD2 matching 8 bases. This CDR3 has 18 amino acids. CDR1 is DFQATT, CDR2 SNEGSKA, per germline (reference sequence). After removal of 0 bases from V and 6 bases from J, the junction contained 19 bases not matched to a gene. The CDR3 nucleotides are TGCAGTGCTAGAGATACAAGGGGAGGTTGGCGGGGGGCGATCGAGCAGTACGTC. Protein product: CSARDTRGGWRGAIEQYV.

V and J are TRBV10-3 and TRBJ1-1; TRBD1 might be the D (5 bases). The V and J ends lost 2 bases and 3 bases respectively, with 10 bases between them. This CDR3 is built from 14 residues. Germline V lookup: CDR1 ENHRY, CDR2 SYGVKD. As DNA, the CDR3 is TGTGCCATCAGTGAGACAGGTGAAGACACTGAAGCTTTCTTT. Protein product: CAISETGEDTEAFF.

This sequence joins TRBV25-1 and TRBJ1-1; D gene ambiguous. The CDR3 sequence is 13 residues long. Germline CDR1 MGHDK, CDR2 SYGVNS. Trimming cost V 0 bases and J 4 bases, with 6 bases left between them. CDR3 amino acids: CASSEYGVTEAFF. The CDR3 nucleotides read TGTGCCAGCAGTGAATATGGGGTCACTGAAGCTTTCTTT.

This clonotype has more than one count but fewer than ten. CDR3 amino acids: CASSHGTGRGEETQYF. CDR3 sequence (DNA): TGTGCCAGCAGCCACGGGACAGGACGAGGGGAAGAGACCCAGTACTTC. V and J are TRBV28 and TRBJ2-5; 8 bases map to TRBD1. Looked up from germline, CDR1 is MDHEN and CDR2 is SYDVKM. CDR3 length equals 16 residues. The V and J ends lost 6 bases and 3 bases, in that order; junction bases with no gene match: 12.

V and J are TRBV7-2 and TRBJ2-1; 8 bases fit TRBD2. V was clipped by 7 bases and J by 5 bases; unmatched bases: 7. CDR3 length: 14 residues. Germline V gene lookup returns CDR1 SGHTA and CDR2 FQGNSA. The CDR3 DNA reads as TGTGCCAGCATCCCGGGGGGGTTCCACAATGAGCAGTTCTTC. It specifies CASIPGGFHNEQFF.

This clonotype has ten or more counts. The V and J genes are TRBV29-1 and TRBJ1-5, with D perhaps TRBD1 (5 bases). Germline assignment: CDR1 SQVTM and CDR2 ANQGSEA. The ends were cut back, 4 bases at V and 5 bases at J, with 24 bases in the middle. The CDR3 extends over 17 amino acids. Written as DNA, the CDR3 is TGCAGCGTTGCTGGGGGGGATCATGGTGGGGGAGATCAGCCCCAGCATTTT. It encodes CSVAGGDHGGGDQPQHF.

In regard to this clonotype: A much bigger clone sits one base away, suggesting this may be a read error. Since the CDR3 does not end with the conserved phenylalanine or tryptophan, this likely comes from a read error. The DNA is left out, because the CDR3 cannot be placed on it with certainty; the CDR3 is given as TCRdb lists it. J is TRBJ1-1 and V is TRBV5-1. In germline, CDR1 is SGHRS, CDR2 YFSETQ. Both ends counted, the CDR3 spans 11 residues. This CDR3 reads CASSFGGETFL.

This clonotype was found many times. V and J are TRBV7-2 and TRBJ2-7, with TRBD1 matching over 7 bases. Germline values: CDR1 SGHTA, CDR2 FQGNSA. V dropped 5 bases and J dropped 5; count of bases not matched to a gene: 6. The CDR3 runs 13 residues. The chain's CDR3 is CASSRRTGDEQYF. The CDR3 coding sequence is TGTGCCAGCAGCCGACGGACAGGAGACGAGCAGTACTTC.

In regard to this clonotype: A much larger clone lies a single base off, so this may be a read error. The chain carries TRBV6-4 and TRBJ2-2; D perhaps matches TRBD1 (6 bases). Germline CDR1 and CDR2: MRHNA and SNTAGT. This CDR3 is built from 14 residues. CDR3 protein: CASSGTGDTWELFF. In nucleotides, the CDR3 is TGTGCCAGCAGCGGAACTGGGGACACCTGGGAGCTGTTTTTT.

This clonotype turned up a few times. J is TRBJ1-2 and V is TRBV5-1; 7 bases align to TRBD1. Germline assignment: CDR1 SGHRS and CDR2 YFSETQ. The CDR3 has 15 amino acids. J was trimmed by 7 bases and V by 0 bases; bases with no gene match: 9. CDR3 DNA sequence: TGCGCCAGCAGCTTGGAGGAGGGGGCCCGGTTTGGCTACACCTTC. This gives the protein CASSLEEGARFGYTF.

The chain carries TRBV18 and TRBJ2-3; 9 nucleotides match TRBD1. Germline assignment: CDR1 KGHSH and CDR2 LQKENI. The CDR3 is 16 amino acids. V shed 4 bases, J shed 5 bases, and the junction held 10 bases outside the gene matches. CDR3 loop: CASSRTGTGLGDTQYF. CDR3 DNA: TGTGCCAGCTCACGGACCGGGACAGGGTTGGGAGATACGCAGTATTTT. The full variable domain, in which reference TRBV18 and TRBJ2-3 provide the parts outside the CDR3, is NAGVMQNPRHLVRRRGQEARLRCSPMKGHSHVYWYRQLPEEGLKFMVYLQKENIIDESGMPKERFSAEFPKEGPSILRIQQVVRGDSAAYFCASSRTGTGLGDTQYFGPGTRLTVL.

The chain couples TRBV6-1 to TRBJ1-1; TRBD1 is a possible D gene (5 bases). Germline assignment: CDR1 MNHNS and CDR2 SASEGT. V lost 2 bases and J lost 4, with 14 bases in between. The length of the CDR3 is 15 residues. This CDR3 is CASSEPFRVSTEAFF. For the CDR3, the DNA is TGTGCCAGCAGTGAACCGTTCAGGGTTAGCACTGAAGCTTTCTTT.

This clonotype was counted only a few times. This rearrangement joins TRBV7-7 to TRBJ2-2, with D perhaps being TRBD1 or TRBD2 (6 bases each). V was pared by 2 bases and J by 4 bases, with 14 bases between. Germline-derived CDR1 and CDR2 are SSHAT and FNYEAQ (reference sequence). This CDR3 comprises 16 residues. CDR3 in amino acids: CASSLSTSRGTGELFF. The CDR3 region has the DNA TGTGCCAGCAGCTTATCTACTAGCAGGGGCACCGGGGAGCTGTTTTTT. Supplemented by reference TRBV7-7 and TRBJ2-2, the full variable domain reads GAGVSQSPRYKVTKRGQDVTLRCDPISSHATLYWYQQALGQGPEFLTYFNYEAQPDKSGLPSDRFSAERPEGSISTLTIQRTEQRDSAMYRCASSLSTSRGTGELFFGEGSRLTVL.

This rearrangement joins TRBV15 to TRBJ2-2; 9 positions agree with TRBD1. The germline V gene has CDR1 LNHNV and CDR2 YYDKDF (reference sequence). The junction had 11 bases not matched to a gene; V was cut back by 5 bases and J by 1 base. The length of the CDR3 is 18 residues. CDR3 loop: CATSGQNGQGLNTGELFF. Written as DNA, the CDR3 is TGTGCCACCAGCGGGCAAAATGGACAGGGGTTGAACACCGGGGAGCTGTTTTTT. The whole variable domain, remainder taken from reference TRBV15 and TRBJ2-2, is DAMVIQNPRYQVTQFGKPVTLSCSQTLNHNVMYWYQQKSSQAPKLLFHYYDKDFNNEADTPDNFQSRRPNTSFCFLDIRSPGLGDTAMYLCATSGQNGQGLNTGELFFGEGSRLTVL.

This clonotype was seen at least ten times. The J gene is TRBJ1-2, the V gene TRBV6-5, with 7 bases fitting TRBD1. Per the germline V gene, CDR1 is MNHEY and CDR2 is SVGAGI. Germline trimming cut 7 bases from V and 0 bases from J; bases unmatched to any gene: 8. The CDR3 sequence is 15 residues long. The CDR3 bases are TGTGCCAGCACCTACGGGACAGCCGCTAACTATGGCTACACCTTC. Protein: CASTYGTAANYGYTF.

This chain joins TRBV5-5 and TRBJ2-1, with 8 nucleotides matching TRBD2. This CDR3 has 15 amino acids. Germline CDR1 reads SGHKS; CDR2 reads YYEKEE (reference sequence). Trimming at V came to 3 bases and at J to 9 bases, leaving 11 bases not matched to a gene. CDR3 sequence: CASSYRAGVGGEQFF. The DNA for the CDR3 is TGTGCCAGCAGCTACCGAGCGGGGGTTGGAGGTGAGCAGTTCTTC.

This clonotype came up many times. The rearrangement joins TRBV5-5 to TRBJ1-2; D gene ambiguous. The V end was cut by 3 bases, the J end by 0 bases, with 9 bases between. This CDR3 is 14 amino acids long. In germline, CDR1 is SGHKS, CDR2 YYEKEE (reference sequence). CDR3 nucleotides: TGTGCCAGCAGCTATGGTTCCCCTAACTATGGCTACACCTTC. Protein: CASSYGSPNYGYTF.

The CDR3 loop is CASSPTHRTGELFF. The CDR3, as DNA: TGTGCCAGCAGTCCGACTCACAGGACCGGGGAGCTGTTTTTT. This sequence joins TRBV7-3 and TRBJ2-2, with D possibly being TRBD1 (5 bases). This CDR3 has 14 residues. Germline CDR1 and CDR2: SGHTA and FQGTGA. V was cut by 6 bases and J by 5 bases, with 13 bases left in between.

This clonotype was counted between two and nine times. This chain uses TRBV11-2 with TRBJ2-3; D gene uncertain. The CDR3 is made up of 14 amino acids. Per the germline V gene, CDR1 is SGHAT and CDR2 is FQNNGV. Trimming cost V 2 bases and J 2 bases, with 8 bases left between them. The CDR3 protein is CASSLIGNTDTQYF. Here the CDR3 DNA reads TGTGCCAGCAGCTTAATAGGGAACACAGATACGCAGTATTTT. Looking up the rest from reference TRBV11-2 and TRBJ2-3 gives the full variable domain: EAGVAQSPRYKIIEKRQSVAFWCNPISGHATLYWYQQILGQGPKLLIQFQNNGVVDDSQLPKDRFSAERLKGVDSTLKIQPAKLEDSAVYLCASSLIGNTDTQYFGPGTRLTVL.

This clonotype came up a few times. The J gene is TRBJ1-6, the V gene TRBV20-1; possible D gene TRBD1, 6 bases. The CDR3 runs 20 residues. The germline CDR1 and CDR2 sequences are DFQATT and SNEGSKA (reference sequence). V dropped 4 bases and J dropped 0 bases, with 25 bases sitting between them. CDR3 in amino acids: CSAIPSPGGPFSSYNSPLHF. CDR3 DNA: TGCAGTGCTATCCCTTCCCCGGGGGGGCCTTTTAGCTCCTATAATTCACCCCTCCACTTT.

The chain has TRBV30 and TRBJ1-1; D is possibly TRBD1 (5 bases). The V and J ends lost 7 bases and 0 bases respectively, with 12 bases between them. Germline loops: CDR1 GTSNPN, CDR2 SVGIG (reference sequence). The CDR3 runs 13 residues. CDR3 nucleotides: TGTGCCTCCCTGGGACCTATGAACACTGAAGCTTTCTTT. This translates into CASLGPMNTEAFF. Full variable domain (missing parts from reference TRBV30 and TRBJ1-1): SQTIHQWPATLVQPVGSPLSLECTVEGTSNPNLYWYRQAAGRGLQLLFYSVGIGQISSEVPQNLSASRPQDRQFILSSKKLLLSDSGFYLCASLGPMNTEAFFGQGTRLTVV.